This TCR beta chain was recovered during a study of molecular identifiers for immune sequencing clone quantification. The wider study: Replicate RNA came from about 20,000 or 100,000 naive CD8 cells and was split five ways, and four parts were sequenced. Study findings and constraints: In CMV-specific effectors, clones above 20 copies held over 98% of molecules; naive, under 1%. In a background of around 920,000 naive cells, spiked Jurkat TCR RNA from one cell was reportedly detectable.

CDR3 length: 11 amino acids. Germline assignment: CDR1 LGHNA and CDR2 YSLEER. V lost 2 bases, J lost 15 bases, and 11 bases lay in between. The CD8+CD4-CCR7+CD45RA+ phenotype defined the sorted naive CD8 T cells. Ten or more counts support this clonotype. The antigen is undetermined. MiXCR, run by TCRdb on the PCR reads, gives a single entry per CDR3 protein. The repertoire holds 300,000 to 350,000 distinct CDR3 sequences, with 20% to 25% as singletons. This clonotype was obtained from a human donor in good health. Some libraries in this study had Jurkat cell RNA spiked in. This chain connects TRBV4-3 to TRBJ2-1; D gene ambiguous. Sample: naive CD8+ T cells from blood, with Jurkat cell RNA spiked in. The subset here: FACS-sorted CD8+CD4-CCR7+CD45RA+ naive T cells. CDR3 protein: CASSQFSSPFF. The CDR3 region has the DNA TGCGCCAGCAGCCAATTCTCTAGTCCGTTCTTC.